This entry describes one T cell receptor beta chain. Its cognate antigen is unknown. Sequencing used immunoSEQ multiplex PCR; TCRdb keeps in-frame clones, though not all of them. The table shows under 150,000 clones, with approximately 90% occurring only once. The data originate from a study of T cell responses to AZD1222 COVID-19 vaccine. Study-wide results and caveats: A reported finding is that nearly half of spike-specific TCRs target unmutated variant regions. Donors in the cohort were predominantly white British and more often female, and clonal diversity was possibly underestimated. The breadth and depth of Spike-specific TCRs increased once two AZD1222 doses had been given.

The clonotype was recovered from an adult in good health. Sequenced material: peripheral blood, taken on day 0 of AZD1222 vaccination.

CDR3 nucleotides: TGCGCCAGCAGCGTGTCTAGCGGGGGCTACAATGAGCAGTTCTTC. As protein: CASSVSSGGYNEQFF. This chain joins TRBV5-1 and TRBJ2-1, with 10 bases aligning to TRBD2. From germline, CDR1 is SGHRS and CDR2 YFSETQ. V dropped 4 bases and J dropped 3; count of bases not matched to a gene: 4. This CDR3 has 15 residues.